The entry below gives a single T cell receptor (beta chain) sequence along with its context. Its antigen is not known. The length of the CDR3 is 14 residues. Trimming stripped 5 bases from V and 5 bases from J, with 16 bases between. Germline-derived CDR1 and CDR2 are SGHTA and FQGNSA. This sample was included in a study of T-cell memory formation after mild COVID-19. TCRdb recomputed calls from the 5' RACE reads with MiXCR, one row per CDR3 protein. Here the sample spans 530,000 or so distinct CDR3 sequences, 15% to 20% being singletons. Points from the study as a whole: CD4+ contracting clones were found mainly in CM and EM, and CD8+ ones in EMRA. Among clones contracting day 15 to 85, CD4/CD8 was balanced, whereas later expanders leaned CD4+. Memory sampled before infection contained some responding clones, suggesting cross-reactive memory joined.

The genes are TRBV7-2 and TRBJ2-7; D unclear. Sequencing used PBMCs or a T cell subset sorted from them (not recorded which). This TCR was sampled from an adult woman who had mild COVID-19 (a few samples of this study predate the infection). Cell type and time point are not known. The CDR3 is CASSPWANHNEQYF. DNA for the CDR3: TGTGCCAGCAGCCCCTGGGCCAATCACAACGAGCAGTACTTC.